This section outlines one TCR beta chain sequence together with its context. CDR1 is GTSNPN, CDR2 SVGIG, per germline (reference sequence). V lost 0 bases, J lost 0 bases, and 8 bases lay in between. This CDR3 has 14 residues. Repertoires were generated with immunoSEQ multiplex PCR, while TCRdb's copy carries only in-frame clones and drops some. The sample consists of some 90,000 clones, around 95% of them appearing once. This sample is part of a study of technical replicates of blood from several donors. The material sequenced was T cells isolated from PBMCs. The gene calls are TRBV30 and TRBJ1-2, with D unresolved. The receptor was derived from a human donor in good health. CDR3 bases: TGTGCCTGGAGTGTACTACACACTAACTATGGCTACACCTTC. It codes for CAWSVLHTNYGYTF.